A selection of T cell receptor beta chains follows, all from one sample in a study of T cell changes during pregnancy in multiple sclerosis. Generated by immunoSEQ multiplex PCR, the TCRdb table keeps only in-frame clones and is missing some. The data contain some 20,000 clones, 88% of them singletons. The source was CD4+ T cells from peripheral blood mononuclear cells, collected in the first trimester of pregnancy. These receptors originate from a female donor in good health, enrolled as a control in a pregnancy study. The CDR3 runs from the conserved cysteine through the conserved F or W.

J	V	CDR3
TRBJ1-5	TRBV6-1	CALGVGFNQPQHF
TRBJ1-2	TRBV15	CATSRDYQDRTNF
TRBJ1-6	TRBV4-3	CASSQDGGGQGYSPLHF
TRBJ1-4	TRBV19	CASSRFGGAEEKLFF
TRBJ2-1	TRBV5-1	CASSPDREGNEQFF
TRBJ2-5	TRBV28	CASSLISRGTQYF
TRBJ2-7	TRBV7-2	CASSLQTSGEQYF
TRBJ1-1	TRBV9	CASSVGTGGDVDRTEAFF
TRBJ2-3	TRBV19	CASSPGGGTQYF
TRBJ2-2	TRBV9	CASSVSVQGTGELFF
TRBJ1-4	TRBV5-6	CASSNRQGLGNEKLFF
TRBJ2-5	TRBV5-1	CASGAGAQETQYF
TRBJ1-5	TRBV7-9	CASSTDTSNQPQHF
TRBJ2-2	TRBV10-1	CASSELPGGPGELFF